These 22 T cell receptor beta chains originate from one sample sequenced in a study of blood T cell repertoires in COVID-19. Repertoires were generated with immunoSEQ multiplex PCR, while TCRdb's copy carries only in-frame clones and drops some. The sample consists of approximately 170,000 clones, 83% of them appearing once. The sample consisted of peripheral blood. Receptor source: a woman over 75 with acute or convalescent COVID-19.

In DNA, the CDR3 is TGTGCCAGCGCGACGGACAGTGACTATGGCTACACCTTC. Protein product: CASATDSDYGYTF. J is TRBJ1-2 and V is TRBV6-5; tentative D call: TRBD1 (6 bases). Between the trimmed V and J ends, which lost 8 bases and 3 bases, there was a span of 13 bases. The CDR3 covers 13 residues. From germline, CDR1 is MNHEY and CDR2 SVGAGI.

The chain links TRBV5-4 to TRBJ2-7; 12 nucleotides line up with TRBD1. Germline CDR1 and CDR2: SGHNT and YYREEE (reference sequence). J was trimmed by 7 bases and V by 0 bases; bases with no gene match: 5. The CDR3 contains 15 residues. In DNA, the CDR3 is TGTGCCAGCAGCTTGGGGGGACAGGGGGCGCGGGAGCAGTACTTC. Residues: CASSLGGQGAREQYF.

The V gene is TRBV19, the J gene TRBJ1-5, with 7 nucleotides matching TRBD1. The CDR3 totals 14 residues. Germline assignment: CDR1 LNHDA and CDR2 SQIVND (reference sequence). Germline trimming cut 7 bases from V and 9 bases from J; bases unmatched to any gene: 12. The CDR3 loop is CASMETGDGGPQHF. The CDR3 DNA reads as TGTGCCAGTATGGAAACAGGGGATGGGGGGCCCCAGCATTTT.

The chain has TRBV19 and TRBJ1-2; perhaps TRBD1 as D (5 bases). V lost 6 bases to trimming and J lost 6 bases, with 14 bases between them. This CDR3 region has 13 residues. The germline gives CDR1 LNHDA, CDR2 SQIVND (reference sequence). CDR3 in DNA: TGTGCCAGTAGAGGGGAGGCAGCCCATGGCTACACCTTC. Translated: CASRGEAAHGYTF.

DNA of the CDR3: TGTGCCAGCAGCGTATCCACGACTAGCGGGGAAGAGACCCAGTACTTC. This gives the protein CASSVSTTSGEETQYF. V gene TRBV9 combines with J gene TRBJ2-5; 11 bases line up with TRBD2. The CDR3 spans 16 residues. CDR1 and CDR2 from the germline V gene are SGDLS and YYNGEE. The ends lost 1 base at V and 3 bases at J; junction bases unmatched: 5.

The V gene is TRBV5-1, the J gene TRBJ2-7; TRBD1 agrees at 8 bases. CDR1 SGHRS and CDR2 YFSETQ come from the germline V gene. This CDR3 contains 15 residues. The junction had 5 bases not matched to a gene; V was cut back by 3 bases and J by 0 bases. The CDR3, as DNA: TGCGCCAGCAGCTCGGGCAGGGGGCTCTCCTACGAGCAGTACTTC. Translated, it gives CASSSGRGLSYEQYF.

The CDR3 region is CSAGEAGGYQETQYF. CDR3 coding DNA: TGCAGCGCCGGGGAGGCGGGAGGGTACCAAGAGACCCAGTACTTC. J is TRBJ2-5 and V is TRBV29-1; 9 bases map to TRBD2. Germline assignment: CDR1 SQVTM and CDR2 ANQGSEA. The CDR3 runs to 15 residues. The junction had 9 bases not matched to a gene; V was cut back by 7 bases and J by 0 bases.

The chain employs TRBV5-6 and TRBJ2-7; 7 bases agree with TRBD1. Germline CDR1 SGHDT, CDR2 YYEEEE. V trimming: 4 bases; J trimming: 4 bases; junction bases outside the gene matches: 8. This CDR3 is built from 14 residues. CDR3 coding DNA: TGTGCCAGCAGCCCCTCTCGGGACAGTTACGAGCAGTACTTC. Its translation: CASSPSRDSYEQYF.

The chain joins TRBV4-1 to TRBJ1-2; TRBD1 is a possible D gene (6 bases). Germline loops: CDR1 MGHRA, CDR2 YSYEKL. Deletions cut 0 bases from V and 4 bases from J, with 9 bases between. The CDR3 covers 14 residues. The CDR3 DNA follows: TGCGCCAGCAGCCAAGACAGGGGTAGCTATGGCTACACCTTC. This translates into CASSQDRGSYGYTF.

The CDR3 loop reads CASSQELGARGYTF. CDR3 DNA: TGCGCCAGCAGCCAAGAATTGGGAGCTCGGGGCTACACCTTC. V is TRBV4-3 and J is TRBJ1-2; no clear D. From germline, CDR1 is LGHNA and CDR2 YSLEER. The CDR3 sequence is 14 residues long. Trimming took off 0 bases at V and 8 bases at J, with 13 bases between the two ends.

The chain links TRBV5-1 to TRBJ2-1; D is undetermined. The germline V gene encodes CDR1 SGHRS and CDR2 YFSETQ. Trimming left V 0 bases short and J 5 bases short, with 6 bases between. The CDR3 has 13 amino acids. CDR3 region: CASSLGLNNEQFF. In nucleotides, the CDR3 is TGCGCCAGCAGCTTGGGACTTAACAATGAGCAGTTCTTC. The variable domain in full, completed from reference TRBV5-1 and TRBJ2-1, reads KAGVTQTPRYLIKTRGQQVTLSCSPISGHRSVSWYQQTPGQGLQFLFEYFSETQRNKGNFPGRFSGRQFSNSRSEMNVSTLELGDSALYLCASSLGLNNEQFFGPGTRLTVL.

As DNA, the CDR3 is TGTGCCAGCAGTGAACCCTCGGGACAACCTAGCACAGATACGCAGTATTTT. It codes for CASSEPSGQPSTDTQYF. The V gene is TRBV6-1, the J gene TRBJ2-3, with D perhaps matching TRBD1 (6 bases). Trimming removed 2 bases at V and 0 bases at J, with 15 bases between. Germline V gives CDR1 MNHNS, CDR2 SASEGT. The CDR3 contains 17 residues.

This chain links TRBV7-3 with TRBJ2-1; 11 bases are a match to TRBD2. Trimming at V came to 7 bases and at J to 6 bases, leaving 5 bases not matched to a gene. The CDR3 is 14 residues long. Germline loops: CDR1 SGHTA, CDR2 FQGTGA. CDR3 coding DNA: TGTGCCAGCACCGTAGCGGGGGGGATCAATGAGCAGTTCTTC. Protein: CASTVAGGINEQFF.

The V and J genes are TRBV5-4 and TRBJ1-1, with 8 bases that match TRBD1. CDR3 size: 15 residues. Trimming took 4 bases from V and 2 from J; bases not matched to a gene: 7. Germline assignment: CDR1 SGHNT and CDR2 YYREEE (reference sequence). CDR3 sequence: CASSRGQGRNTEAFF. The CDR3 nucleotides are TGTGCCAGCAGCCGCGGACAGGGAAGAAACACTGAAGCTTTCTTT.

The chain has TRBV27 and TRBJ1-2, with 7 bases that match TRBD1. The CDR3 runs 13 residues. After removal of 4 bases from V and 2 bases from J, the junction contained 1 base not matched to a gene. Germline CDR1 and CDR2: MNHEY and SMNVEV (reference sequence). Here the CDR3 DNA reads TGTGCCAGCAGTTGGACAGGCAACTATGGCTACACCTTC. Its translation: CASSWTGNYGYTF.

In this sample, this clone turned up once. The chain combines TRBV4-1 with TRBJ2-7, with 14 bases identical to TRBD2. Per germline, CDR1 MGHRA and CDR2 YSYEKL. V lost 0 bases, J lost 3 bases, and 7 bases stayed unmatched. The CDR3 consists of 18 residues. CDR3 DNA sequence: TGCGCCAGCAGCCAAGACGGGACTAGCGGGAGAGGAGGCTACGAGCAGTACTTC. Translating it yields CASSQDGTSGRGGYEQYF.

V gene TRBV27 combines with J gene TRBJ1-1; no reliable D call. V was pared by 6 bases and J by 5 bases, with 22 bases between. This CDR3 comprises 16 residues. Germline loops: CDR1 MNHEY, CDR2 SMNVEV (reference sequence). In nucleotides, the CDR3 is TGTGCCAGCAGCCCTACCCAATACCAAAGGGAGACTGAAGCTTTCTTT. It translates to CASSPTQYQRETEAFF.

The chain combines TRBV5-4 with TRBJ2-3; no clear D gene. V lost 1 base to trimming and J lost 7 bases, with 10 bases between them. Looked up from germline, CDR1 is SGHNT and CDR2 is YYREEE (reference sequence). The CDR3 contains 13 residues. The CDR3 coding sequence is TGTGCCAGCAGCTTGTTTAACAGCTATACGCAGTATTTT. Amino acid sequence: CASSLFNSYTQYF.

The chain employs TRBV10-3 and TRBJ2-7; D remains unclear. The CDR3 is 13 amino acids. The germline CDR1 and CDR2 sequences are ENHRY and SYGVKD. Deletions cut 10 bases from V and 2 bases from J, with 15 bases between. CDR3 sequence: CATRVARTYEQYF. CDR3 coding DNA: TGTGCCACCCGGGTGGCCAGAACCTACGAGCAGTACTTC.

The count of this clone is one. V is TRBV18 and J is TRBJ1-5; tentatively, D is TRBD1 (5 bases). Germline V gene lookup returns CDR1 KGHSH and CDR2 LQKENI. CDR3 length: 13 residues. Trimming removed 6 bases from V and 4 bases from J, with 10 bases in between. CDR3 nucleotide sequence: TGTGCCAGCTCCCAGGGTGGAAATCAGCCCCAGCATTTT. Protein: CASSQGGNQPQHF.

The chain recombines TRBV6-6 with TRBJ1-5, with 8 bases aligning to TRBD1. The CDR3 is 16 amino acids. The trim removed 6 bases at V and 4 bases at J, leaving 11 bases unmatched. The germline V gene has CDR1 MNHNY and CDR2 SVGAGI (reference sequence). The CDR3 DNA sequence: TGTGCCAGCAGACATAACCAACAGGGGGATAATCAGCCCCAGCATTTT. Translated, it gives CASRHNQQGDNQPQHF.

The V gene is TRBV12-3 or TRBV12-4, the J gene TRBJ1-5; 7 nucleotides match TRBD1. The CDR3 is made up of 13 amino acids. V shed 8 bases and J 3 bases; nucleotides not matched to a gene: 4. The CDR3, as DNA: TGTGCCAGCCGAGGGACAGTCAATCAGCCCCAGCATTTT. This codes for CASRGTVNQPQHF.